A selection of T cell receptor beta chains follows, all from one sample in a study of response to subunit inactivated influenza vaccine. TCRdb analysed the RT-PCR reads with MiXCR anew, one entry per CDR3 protein. The profile covers about 530,000 distinct CDR3 sequences, with 10% to 15% appearing a single time and roughly 14% taken by the ten largest. Here the sequenced sample was PBMCs from blood, taken more than 35 days after vaccination. The receptor source for this set is a man aged 45-60 years who received an inactivated influenza vaccine. Each CDR3 is given with its conserved first and last residue. D genes are given only for firm matches. For some rows the clone size is stated as once, few or many, or as a class when expanded; others skip it.

j_call | v_call | d_call | clone_size | cdr3_nt | cdr3_aa
TRBJ2-1 | TRBV7-2 | TRBD2 | many | TGTGCCTGGGGGAGCGGGGGGGCCTTTGAGCAGTTCTTC | CAWGSGGAFEQFF
TRBJ1-1 | TRBV6-2/TRBV6-3 | NA | NA | TGTGCCAGCAGTTTCGTGTACACTGAAGCTTTCTTT | CASSFVYTEAFF
TRBJ2-2 | TRBV5-1 | NA | few | TGCGCCAGCAGCTCGCTAAGGGGCAACACCGGGGAGCTGTTTTTT | CASSSLRGNTGELFF
TRBJ2-5 | TRBV7-2 | NA | few | TGTGCCAGCAGCTCTGGAGCTCGGGAGACCCAGTACTTC | CASSSGARETQYF
TRBJ2-1 | TRBV11-3 | NA | NA | TGTGCCAGCAGCTTAGGGAGGGGCGGTTGGGATGAGCAGTTCTTC | CASSLGRGGWDEQFF
TRBJ1-2 | TRBV11-2 | NA | NA | TGTGCCAGCAGCTTTAGGGAGAATGGCTACACCTTC | CASSFRENGYTF
TRBJ2-5 | TRBV5-1 | TRBD1 | NA | TGCGCCAGCAGCTTGGAAACAGGGGGGTTACAAGAGACCCAGTACTTC | CASSLETGGLQETQYF
TRBJ2-7 | TRBV20-1 | NA | many | TGCAGTGCTAAGGACCCCTCCTACGAGCAGTACTTC | CSAKDPSYEQYF
TRBJ2-1 | TRBV20-1 | TRBD1 | few | TGCAGTGCTTCTACCGGGACAGGGGGGAATGAGCAGTTCTTC | CSASTGTGGNEQFF
TRBJ1-5 | TRBV12-3/TRBV12-4 | NA | many | TGTGCCAGCAGTCGTACCGACAGAAATCAGCCCCAGCATTTT | CASSRTDRNQPQHF
TRBJ2-7 | TRBV3-1 | NA | many | TGTGCCAGCAGCTTCGGATCTAATTACGAGCAGTACTTC | CASSFGSNYEQYF
TRBJ2-2 | TRBV6-1 | TRBD1 | NA | TGTGCCAGCAGTGAAGTAGGGGGACAGGGTGTGCTCCGGGAGCTGTTTTTT | CASSEVGGQGVLRELFF
TRBJ2-3 | TRBV11-2 | NA | NA | TGTGCCAGCAGCTCGAGGTTTATTGATACGCAGTATTTT | CASSSRFIDTQYF
TRBJ2-7 | TRBV5-1 | NA | few | TGCGCCAGCAGCCCCGAAGCAGTCTCCTACGAGCAGTACTTC | CASSPEAVSYEQYF
TRBJ2-1 | TRBV14 | TRBD2 | NA | TGTGCCAGCAACCATCCTAGCGGGAGCTCCTACAATGAGCAGTTCTTC | CASNHPSGSSYNEQFF
TRBJ2-1 | TRBV12-3/TRBV12-4 | TRBD1 | few | TGTGCCAGCAGCCTCAGGACAGGGGTCTACAATGAGCAGTTCTTC | CASSLRTGVYNEQFF
TRBJ2-1 | TRBV28 | NA | NA | TGTGCCAGCGGCCCGGGACTCTCCTGGAGGGATGAGCAGTTCTTC | CASGPGLSWRDEQFF
TRBJ2-7 | TRBV6-1 | NA | many | TGTGCCAGCAGCAGTCGGTGGCTAACGGACTACGAGCAGTACTTC | CASSSRWLTDYEQYF
TRBJ2-1 | TRBV12-3/TRBV12-4 | NA | many | TGTGCCAGCAGTTTAGACAGGCTGAATGAGCAGTTCTTC | CASSLDRLNEQFF
TRBJ1-2 | TRBV29-1 | TRBD1 | few | TGCAGCGTAGAGGGACAGGGCAGATATGGCTACACCTTC | CSVEGQGRYGYTF
TRBJ2-1 | TRBV7-9 | TRBD2 | few | TGTGCCAGCAGCTTTCGGGGACTAGCTCACCCTGAGCAGTTCTTC | CASSFRGLAHPEQFF
TRBJ2-3 | TRBV10-3 | TRBD2 | many | TGTGCCATCAGTGGGACTAGCGGGAGTGATACGCAGTATTTT | CAISGTSGSDTQYF
TRBJ2-1 | TRBV11-2 | NA | many | TGTGCCAGCAGCTTTTCACAGTCCGAACCGTTCTTC | CASSFSQSEPFF
TRBJ2-5 | TRBV6-2/TRBV6-3 | NA | NA | TGTGCCAGCAGCGTCTTTGGGAGCGGAAGGGAGACCCAGTACTTC | CASSVFGSGRETQYF
TRBJ1-2 | TRBV5-1 | TRBD1 | few | TGCGCCAGCAGCTTGGCCCCGCCCGGACAGGGGGGATCCAATGGCTACACCTTC | CASSLAPPGQGGSNGYTF
TRBJ2-2 | TRBV4-2 | NA | NA | TGTGCCAGCAGCCAAGTGGAGGCCTCCTCGGGGACCGGGGAGCTGTTTTTT | CASSQVEASSGTGELFF
TRBJ2-3 | TRBV7-8 | NA | few | TGTGCCAGCAGCTTATCTAGGACGGCAAGCACAGATACGCAGTATTTT | CASSLSRTASTDTQYF
TRBJ2-2 | TRBV15 | NA | NA | TGTGCCACCAGCAGACTAGCGAAACTGAACACCGGGGAGCTGTTTTTT | CATSRLAKLNTGELFF
TRBJ1-1 | TRBV12-3/TRBV12-4 | NA | NA | TGTGCCAGCAGTTTTGGGGGACTGATGAACACTGAAGCTTTCTTT | CASSFGGLMNTEAFF
TRBJ2-1 | TRBV5-1 | TRBD2 | many | TGCGCCAGCAGGGGGACCTCCTTTAGGACTAGCTTCTCTCTACTCGGGAATGAGCAGTTCTTC | CASRGTSFRTSFSLLGNEQFF
TRBJ2-5 | TRBV29-1 | NA | NA | TGCAGCGCTGAAGCTAGTTCAGAGACCCAGTACTTC | CSAEASSETQYF
TRBJ1-3 | TRBV12-3/TRBV12-4 | NA | many | TGTGCCAGCAGTCCCCGACATAGCTCTGGAAACACCATATATTTT | CASSPRHSSGNTIYF
TRBJ2-1 | TRBV7-2 | TRBD2 | NA | TGTGCCAGCAGCTATAGTTTTGGGGGAGGGGTCTACAATGAGCAGTTCTTC | CASSYSFGGGVYNEQFF